Reported below is one T cell receptor (beta chain). These data come from a study of T-cell reconstitution after alpha-beta-depleted transplantation in children. Preparation of the TCRbeta library involved a method that used unique molecular identifiers. TCRdb reanalysed the PCR reads using MiXCR and keeps one entry per CDR3 protein. This sample carries 580,000 or so distinct CDR3 sequences, about 23% of them seen once, and the ten largest clones take 14%. The trim removed 3 bases at V and 4 bases at J, leaving 7 bases unmatched. Germline CDR1 and CDR2: DFQATT and SNEGSKA (reference sequence). CDR3 length: 14 residues.

The clonotype originates from a boy under two years old who had a stem cell transplant for acute myeloid leukemia, so the T cells may come from the graft donor. V is TRBV20-1 and J is TRBJ2-3; 7 bases line up with TRBD2. The sequences come from PBMCs, mostly from graft donor cells, collected 360 days after TCRalphabeta/CD19-depleted stem cell transplant. The CDR3 loop is CSASRLAVADTQYF. Here the CDR3 DNA reads TGCAGTGCTAGCCGACTAGCAGTCGCAGATACGCAGTATTTT.